This entry lists 8 T cell receptor beta chains sequenced from one sample in a study of T cell clonality in common variable immunodeficiency. Sequenced by immunoSEQ multiplex PCR; TCRdb stores in-frame clones only, minus some. Recorded here are about 52,000 clones, none singletons. Sequencing was done on a sample of peripheral blood mononuclear cells. Source of these receptors: a person aged 18-69 years in good health.

The CDR3 sequence: CASSITGYGQYF. The sequenced CDR3 bases are TGTGCCAGTAGTATAACAGGGTATGGT. The chain carries TRBV19 and TRBJ2-4, with D possibly matching TRBD1 (6 bases). The DNA ends 3 residues before the CDR3 does, and the rest of the CDR3 is filled in from the germline J gene. This CDR3 spans 12 amino acids. CDR1 is LNHDA, CDR2 SQIVND, per germline (reference sequence). The entire variable domain, with the rest obtained from reference TRBV19 and TRBJ2-4, is as follows: DGGITQSPKYLFRKEGQNVTLSCEQNLNHDAMYWYRQDPGQGLRLIYYSQIVNDFQKGDIAEGYSVSREKKESFPLTVTSAQKNPTAFYLCASSITGYGQYFGAGTRLSVL.

Ten or more counts support this clone. With the read ending 3 residues before the CDR3 end, the germline J gene is used to fill in that end. The rearrangement uses TRBV29-1 and TRBJ1-2, with D uncertain. V shed 7 bases and J shed 2 bases, with 8 bases lying between them. The CDR3 extends over 11 amino acids. The V gene's germline CDR1 is SQVTM and CDR2 ANQGSEA. The DNA read from the CDR3 is TGCAGCGGTGCACTCAACTATGGC. Its translation: CSGALNYG. The full CDR3 protein is CSGALNYGYTF.

This clone has more than one count but fewer than ten. Coverage ceases 3 residues before the CDR3 finishes, and the germline J gene fills in the end. The chain joins TRBV11-3 to TRBJ2-7; possible D gene TRBD2, 6 bases. This CDR3 comprises 14 residues. Trimming removed 5 bases from V and 6 bases from J, with 17 bases in between. Germline V gene sequence: CDR1 SGHNT, CDR2 YENEEA. CDR3 region: CASSPRTQAGEQYF. The CDR3 DNA, read in part, is TGTGCCAGCAGCCCGCGGACCCAAGCGGGCGAG.

This clone was detected many times. The CDR3 goes on 3 residues after the read ends, and that part is filled in from the germline J gene. This chain links TRBV20-1 with TRBJ1-5; 7 nucleotides agree with TRBD1. Germline CDR1 is DFQATT and CDR2 is SNEGSKA (reference sequence). With V trimmed by 5 bases and J by 7 bases, 11 bases remained unmatched. CDR3 length equals 14 residues. The covered CDR3 bases are TGCAGTGCTGTCCAGACAGGGAGAACCCAGCCC. As protein: CSAVQTGRTQP. The entire CDR3 reads CSAVQTGRTQPQHF.

This clone was counted only a few times. From the germline J gene comes the end of the CDR3, since the read stops 3 residues before it. The J gene is TRBJ2-5, the V gene TRBV5-1, with 10 bases lining up with TRBD1. This CDR3 spans 15 amino acids. The trim removed 4 bases at V and 0 bases at J, leaving 3 bases unmatched. Germline V gene sequence: CDR1 SGHRS, CDR2 YFSETQ. This CDR3 reads CASSPGQGNQETQYF. The sequenced CDR3 bases are TGCGCCAGCAGCCCGGGACAGGGGAACCAAGAGACC.

This clone was counted many times. The sequenced fragment ends 3 residues before the CDR3 boundary, so the rest is inferred from the germline J gene. V and J are TRBV12-3 or TRBV12-4 and TRBJ1-4; D call uncertain. The CDR3 is 14 amino acids. The V end lost 1 base, the J end lost 8 bases, and 11 bases lay between the germline ends. The part of the CDR3 DNA that was read is TGTGCCAGCAGTTTAGTGGAGGCCAGGGAAAAA. Translation gives CASSLVEAREK. The whole CDR3 region reads CASSLVEAREKLFF.

This clone appeared many times. From the germline J gene comes the end of the CDR3, since the read stops 3 residues before it. The chain combines TRBV18 with TRBJ1-1; tentatively, D is TRBD1 (6 bases). The CDR3 totals 14 residues. Germline assignment: CDR1 KGHSH and CDR2 LQKENI. The CDR3 bases that were read are TGTGCCAGCTCACTTGGTCTAGGACAGTGGGAA. Protein sequence: CASSLGLGQWE. The whole CDR3 reads CASSLGLGQWEAFF.

This clone has just a few counts. The sequence runs out 3 residues before the end of the CDR3; the remainder is reconstructed from the germline J gene. The rearrangement joins TRBV20-1 to TRBJ1-2; tentatively, D is TRBD1 (5 bases). V gave up 3 bases and J gave up 3 bases, with 17 bases separating them. Germline assignment: CDR1 DFQATT and CDR2 SNEGSKA (reference sequence). The CDR3 sequence is 15 residues long. CDR3 DNA, as far as it was read: TGCAGTGCTAGCCGCTTCGAGGACATCGACTATGGC. It translates to CSASRFEDIDYG. The complete CDR3 reads CSASRFEDIDYGYTF.